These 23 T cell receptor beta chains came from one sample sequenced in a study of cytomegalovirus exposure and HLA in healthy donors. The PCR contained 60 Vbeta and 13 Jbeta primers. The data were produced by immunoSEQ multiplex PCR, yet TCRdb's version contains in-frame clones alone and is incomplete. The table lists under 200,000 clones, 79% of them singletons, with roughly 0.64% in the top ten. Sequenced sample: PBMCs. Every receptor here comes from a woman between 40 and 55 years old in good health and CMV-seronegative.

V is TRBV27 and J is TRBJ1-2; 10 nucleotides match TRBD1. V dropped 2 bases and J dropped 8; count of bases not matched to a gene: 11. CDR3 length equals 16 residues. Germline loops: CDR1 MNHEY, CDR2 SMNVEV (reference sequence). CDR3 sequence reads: CASSLVRGQGVGGYTF. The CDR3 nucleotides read TGTGCCAGCAGTTTAGTCCGTGGACAGGGGGTGGGAGGCTACACCTTC.

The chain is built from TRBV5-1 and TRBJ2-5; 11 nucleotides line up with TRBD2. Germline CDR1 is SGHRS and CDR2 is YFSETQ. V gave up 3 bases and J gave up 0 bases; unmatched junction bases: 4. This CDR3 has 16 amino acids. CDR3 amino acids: CASSSGLAVYQETQYF. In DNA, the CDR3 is TGCGCCAGCAGCTCGGGACTAGCGGTGTACCAAGAGACCCAGTACTTC. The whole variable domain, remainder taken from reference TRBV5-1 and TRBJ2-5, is KAGVTQTPRYLIKTRGQQVTLSCSPISGHRSVSWYQQTPGQGLQFLFEYFSETQRNKGNFPGRFSGRQFSNSRSEMNVSTLELGDSALYLCASSSGLAVYQETQYFGPGTRLLVL.

The CDR3 spells CATSRGGVQVAFF. The CDR3 nucleotides read TGTGCCACCAGCAGAGGGGGCGTGCAGGTGGCTTTCTTT. The chain combines TRBV15 with TRBJ1-1, with D possibly being TRBD1 (5 bases). The CDR3 is 13 residues long. The germline V gene encodes CDR1 LNHNV and CDR2 YYDKDF (reference sequence). Trimming shortened V by 1 base and J by 11 bases, and 14 bases separated the two germline ends.

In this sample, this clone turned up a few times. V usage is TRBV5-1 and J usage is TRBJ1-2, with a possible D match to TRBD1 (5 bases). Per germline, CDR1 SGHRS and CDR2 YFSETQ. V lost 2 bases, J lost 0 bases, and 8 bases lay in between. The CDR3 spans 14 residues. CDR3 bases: TGCGCCAGCAGCTTCGACAGAGCTAACTATGGCTACACCTTC. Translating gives CASSFDRANYGYTF.

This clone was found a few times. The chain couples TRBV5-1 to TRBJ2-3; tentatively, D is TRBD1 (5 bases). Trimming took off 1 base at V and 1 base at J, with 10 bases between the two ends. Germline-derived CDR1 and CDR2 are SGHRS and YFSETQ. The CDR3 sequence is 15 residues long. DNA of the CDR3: TGCGCCAGCAGCTTGACAGGCGTTCGCACAGATACGCAGTATTTT. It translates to CASSLTGVRTDTQYF.

In nucleotides, the CDR3 is TGTGCCAGCAGTGCGACTAGCGGGAGATCGTACAATGAGCAGTTCTTC. The encoded protein is CASSATSGRSYNEQFF. The chain combines TRBV27 with TRBJ2-1; 12 bases agree with TRBD2. Looked up from germline, CDR1 is MNHEY and CDR2 is SMNVEV (reference sequence). Germline trimming cut 5 bases from V and 4 bases from J; bases unmatched to any gene: 6. The CDR3 spans 16 residues.

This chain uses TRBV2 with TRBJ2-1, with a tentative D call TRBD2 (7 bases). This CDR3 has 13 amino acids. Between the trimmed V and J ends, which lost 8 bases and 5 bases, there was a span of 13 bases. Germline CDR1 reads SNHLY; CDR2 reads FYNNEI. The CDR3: CASERGGDNEQFF. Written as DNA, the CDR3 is TGTGCCAGCGAACGAGGGGGGGACAATGAGCAGTTCTTC.

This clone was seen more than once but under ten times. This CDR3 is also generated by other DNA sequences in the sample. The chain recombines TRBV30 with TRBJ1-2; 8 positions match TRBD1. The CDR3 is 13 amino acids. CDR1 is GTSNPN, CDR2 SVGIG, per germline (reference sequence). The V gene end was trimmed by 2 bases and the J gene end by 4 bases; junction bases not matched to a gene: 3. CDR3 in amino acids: CAWSRDRPYGYTF. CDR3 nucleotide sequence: TGTGCCTGGAGTCGGGACAGGCCCTATGGCTACACCTTC. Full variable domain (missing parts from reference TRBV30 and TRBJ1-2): SQTIHQWPATLVQPVGSPLSLECTVEGTSNPNLYWYRQAAGRGLQLLFYSVGIGQISSEVPQNLSASRPQDRQFILSSKKLLLSDSGFYLCAWSRDRPYGYTFGSGTRLTVV.

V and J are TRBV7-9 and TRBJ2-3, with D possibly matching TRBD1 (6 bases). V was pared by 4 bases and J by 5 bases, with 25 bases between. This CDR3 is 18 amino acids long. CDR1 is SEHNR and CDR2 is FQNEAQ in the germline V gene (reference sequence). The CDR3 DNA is TGTGCCAGCAGCTCCCCCTTGTGGCCGAGGGGGACGGGAGATACGCAGTATTTT. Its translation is CASSSPLWPRGTGDTQYF.

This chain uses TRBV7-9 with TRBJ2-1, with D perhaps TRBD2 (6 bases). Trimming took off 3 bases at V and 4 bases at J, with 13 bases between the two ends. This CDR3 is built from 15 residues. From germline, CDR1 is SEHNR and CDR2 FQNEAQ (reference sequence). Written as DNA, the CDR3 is TGTGCCAGCAGCTTCGGGGGTGAATTATACAATGAGCAGTTCTTC. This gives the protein CASSFGGELYNEQFF.

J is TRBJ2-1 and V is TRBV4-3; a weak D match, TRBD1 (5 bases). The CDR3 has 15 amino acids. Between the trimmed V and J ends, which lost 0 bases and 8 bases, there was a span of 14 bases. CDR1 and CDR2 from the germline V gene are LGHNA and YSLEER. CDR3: CASSQDVYRGHEQFF. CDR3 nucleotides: TGCGCCAGCAGCCAAGATGTGTATAGGGGCCATGAGCAGTTCTTC.

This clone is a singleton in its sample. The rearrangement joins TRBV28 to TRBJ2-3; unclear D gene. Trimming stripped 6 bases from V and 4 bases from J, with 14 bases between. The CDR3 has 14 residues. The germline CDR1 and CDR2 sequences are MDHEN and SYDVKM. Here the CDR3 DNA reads TGTGCCAGCAGACCCCAGAGAGCGCCAGATACGCAGTATTTT. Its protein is CASRPQRAPDTQYF.

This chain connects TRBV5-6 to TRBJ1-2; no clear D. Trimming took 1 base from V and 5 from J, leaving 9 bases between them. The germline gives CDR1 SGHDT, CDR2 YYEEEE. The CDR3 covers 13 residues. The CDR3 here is CASSLSRQYGYTF. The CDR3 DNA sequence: TGTGCCAGCAGCTTGAGCAGGCAGTATGGCTACACCTTC.

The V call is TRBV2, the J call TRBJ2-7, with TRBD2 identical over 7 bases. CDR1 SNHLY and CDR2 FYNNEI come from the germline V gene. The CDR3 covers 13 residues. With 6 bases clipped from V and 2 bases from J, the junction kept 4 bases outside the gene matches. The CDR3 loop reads CASRTGLPYEQYF. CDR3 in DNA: TGTGCCAGCAGAACGGGACTACCCTACGAGCAGTACTTC.

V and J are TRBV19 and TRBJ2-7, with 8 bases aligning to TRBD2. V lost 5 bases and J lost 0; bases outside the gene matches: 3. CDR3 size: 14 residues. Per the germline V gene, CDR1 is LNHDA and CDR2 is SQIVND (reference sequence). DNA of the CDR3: TGTGCCAGTAGTCCCGGGACTAGCTCCTACGAGCAGTACTTC. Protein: CASSPGTSSYEQYF.

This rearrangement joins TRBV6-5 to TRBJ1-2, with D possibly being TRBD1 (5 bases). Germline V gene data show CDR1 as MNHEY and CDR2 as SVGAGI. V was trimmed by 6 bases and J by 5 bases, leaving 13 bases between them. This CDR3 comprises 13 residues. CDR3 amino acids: CASRGGLQYGYTF. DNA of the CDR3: TGTGCCAGCAGGGGGGGACTCCAATATGGCTACACCTTC.

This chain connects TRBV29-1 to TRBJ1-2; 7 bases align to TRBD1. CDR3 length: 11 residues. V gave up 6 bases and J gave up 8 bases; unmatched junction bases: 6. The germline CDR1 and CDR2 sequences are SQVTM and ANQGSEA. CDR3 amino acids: CSVRQGGGYTF. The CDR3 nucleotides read TGCAGCGTCAGACAGGGTGGCGGCTACACCTTC.

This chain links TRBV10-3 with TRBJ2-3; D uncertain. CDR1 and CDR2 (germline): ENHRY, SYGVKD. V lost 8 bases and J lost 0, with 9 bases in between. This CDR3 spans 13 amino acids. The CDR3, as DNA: TGTGCCATCGGAAGCGTAAGCACAGATACGCAGTATTTT. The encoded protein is CAIGSVSTDTQYF.

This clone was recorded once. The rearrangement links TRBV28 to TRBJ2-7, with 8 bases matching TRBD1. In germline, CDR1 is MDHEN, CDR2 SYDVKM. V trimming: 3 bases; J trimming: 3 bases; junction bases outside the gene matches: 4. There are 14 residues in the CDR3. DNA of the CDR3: TGTGCCAGCAGTTTGGTAGGACAGGGCTACGAGCAGTACTTC. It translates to CASSLVGQGYEQYF.

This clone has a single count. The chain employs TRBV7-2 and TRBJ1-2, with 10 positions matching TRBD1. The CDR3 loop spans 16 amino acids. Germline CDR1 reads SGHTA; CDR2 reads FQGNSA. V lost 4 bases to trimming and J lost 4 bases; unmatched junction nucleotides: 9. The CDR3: CASSWTGTGDSYGYTF. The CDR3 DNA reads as TGTGCCAGCAGCTGGACCGGGACAGGGGACTCCTATGGCTACACCTTC.

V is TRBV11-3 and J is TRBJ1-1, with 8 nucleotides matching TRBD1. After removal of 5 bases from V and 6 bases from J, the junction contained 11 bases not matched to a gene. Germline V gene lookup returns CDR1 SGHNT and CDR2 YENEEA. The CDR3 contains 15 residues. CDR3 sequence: CASSGGTGRNSEAFF. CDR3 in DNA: TGTGCCAGCAGCGGGGGGACAGGTAGAAATTCTGAAGCTTTCTTT.

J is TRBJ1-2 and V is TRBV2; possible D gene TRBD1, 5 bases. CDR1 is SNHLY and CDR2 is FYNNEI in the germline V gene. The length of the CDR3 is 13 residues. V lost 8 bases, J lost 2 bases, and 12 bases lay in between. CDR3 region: CASPDPGNYGYTF. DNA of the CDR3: TGTGCCAGCCCTGATCCAGGGAACTATGGCTACACCTTC.

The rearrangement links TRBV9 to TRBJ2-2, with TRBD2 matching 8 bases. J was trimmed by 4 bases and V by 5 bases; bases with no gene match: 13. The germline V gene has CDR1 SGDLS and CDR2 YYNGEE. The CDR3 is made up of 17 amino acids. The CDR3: CASSLVAGPSGTGELFF. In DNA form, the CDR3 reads TGTGCCAGCAGTTTGGTAGCGGGACCTTCAGGCACCGGGGAGCTGTTTTTT.